Following are 14 T cell receptor beta chains from one sample sequenced in a study of response to subunit inactivated influenza vaccine. TCRdb redid the calling of the RT-PCR reads with MiXCR, one entry per CDR3 protein. The sample includes fewer than 550,000 distinct CDR3 sequences, around 25% seen only once; the top ten take about 1.9%. Sequenced here: CD4+ T cells sorted from PBMCs, sampled about 5 days after vaccination. Receptors were obtained from a man in his forties or fifties who received an inactivated influenza vaccine.

Ten or more counts support this clonotype. The chain uses TRBV7-9 and TRBJ2-1, with 12 positions matching TRBD2. Germline values: CDR1 SEHNR, CDR2 FQNEAQ (reference sequence). The CDR3 totals 16 residues. V was pared by 3 bases and J by 13 bases, with 13 bases of the junction left unmatched. The CDR3 coding sequence is TGTGCCAGCAGCTTTGATGTTCGTCCTAGCGGGGGGGTACAGTTCTTC. Translating it yields CASSFDVRPSGGVQFF.

This clonotype has only a few counts. The chain links TRBV7-3 to TRBJ2-5, with TRBD2 matching 7 bases. CDR1 and CDR2 from the germline V gene are SGHTA and FQGTGA. The CDR3 sequence is 15 residues long. With V trimmed by 2 bases and J by 0 bases, 3 bases remained unmatched. The CDR3, as DNA: TGTGCCAGCAGCTTAGCGGGAGTGAACCAAGAGACCCAGTACTTC. This encodes CASSLAGVNQETQYF.

The chain links TRBV29-1 to TRBJ2-3, with 7 bases aligning to TRBD1. CDR1 and CDR2 from the germline V gene are SQVTM and ANQGSEA. CDR3 length: 11 amino acids. In DNA form, the CDR3 reads TGCGCGACAGGGAGCACAGATACGCAGTATTTT. Its translation: CATGSTDTQYF.

Only a few counts were recorded for this clonotype. The genes are TRBV12-3 or TRBV12-4 and TRBJ2-2; D gene unclear. The CDR3 runs 15 residues. V was clipped by 2 bases and J by 5 bases, with 12 bases between them. The CDR3 nucleotides are TGTGCCAGCAGTTTAATGTGGGGTGGTACCGGGGAGCTGTTTTTT. Translation gives CASSLMWGGTGELFF.

This sequence joins TRBV4-1 and TRBJ2-7; no firm D call. The CDR3 contains 14 residues. Germline CDR1 is MGHRA and CDR2 is YSYEKL. Trimming removed 0 bases at V and 2 bases at J, with 8 bases between. The CDR3 protein is CASSQEPHTYEQYF. The CDR3 nucleotides read TGCGCCAGCAGCCAAGAACCTCACACCTACGAGCAGTACTTC.

This clonotype has a handful of counts. The V call is TRBV12-3 or TRBV12-4, the J call TRBJ2-7, with D maybe TRBD1 (6 bases). V lost 4 bases and J 4 bases, leaving 11 bases between the germline ends. The CDR3 spans 13 residues. The DNA of the CDR3 is TGTGCCAGCAGTTCGGCAGGGACATACGAGCAGTACTTC. Its protein is CASSSAGTYEQYF.

The rearrangement links TRBV29-1 to TRBJ2-7; 10 positions match TRBD2. Germline V gene data show CDR1 as SQVTM and CDR2 as ANQGSEA. The CDR3 runs 14 residues. Trimming at V came to 4 bases and at J to 5 bases, leaving 8 bases not matched to a gene. The DNA of the CDR3 is TGCAGCGTTGCAAGGCCTAGCGGGAGCCACGAGCAGTACTTC. It specifies CSVARPSGSHEQYF.

This clonotype turned up a few times. V and J are TRBV7-9 and TRBJ2-7; 8 bases fit TRBD1. There are 15 residues in the CDR3. V trimming: 1 base; J trimming: 9 bases; junction bases outside the gene matches: 11. Germline-derived CDR1 and CDR2 are SEHNR and FQNEAQ (reference sequence). The CDR3 DNA follows: TGTGCCAGCAGCTTAGATCAGGGGGCGCATCAGGTGCAGTACTTC. Its protein is CASSLDQGAHQVQYF.

The chain employs TRBV2 and TRBJ2-7; D tentatively reads TRBD1 or TRBD2 (5 bases each). Trimming cost V 4 bases and J 7 bases, with 23 bases left between them. CDR1 and CDR2 (germline): SNHLY, FYNNEI. The CDR3 is made up of 16 amino acids. The CDR3 is CASSGGRGSGPLEQYF. The CDR3, as DNA: TGTGCCAGCAGTGGGGGCCGGGGCAGTGGGCCTTTGGAGCAGTACTTC.

V and J are TRBV29-1 and TRBJ2-5; TRBD1 is a possible D gene (6 bases). This CDR3 is 14 amino acids long. Germline-derived CDR1 and CDR2 are SQVTM and ANQGSEA. V lost 8 bases to trimming and J lost 2 bases, with 18 bases between them. As DNA, the CDR3 is TGCAGCCCAAGGAGACAGGACGGTCAAGAGACCCAGTACTTC. Translation: CSPRRQDGQETQYF.

The chain employs TRBV4-3 and TRBJ2-2; a possible D gene is TRBD1 (6 bases). The CDR3 covers 15 residues. The germline gives CDR1 LGHNA, CDR2 YSLEER. V was trimmed by 0 bases and J by 7 bases, leaving 12 bases between them. CDR3 sequence reads: CASSQEGTGIGELFF. In DNA, the CDR3 is TGCGCCAGCAGCCAAGAAGGCACAGGGATCGGGGAGCTGTTTTTT.

The chain recombines TRBV29-1 with TRBJ2-2; TRBD1 aligns across 7 bases. The CDR3 has 14 residues. Germline V gives CDR1 SQVTM, CDR2 ANQGSEA. The ends lost 7 bases at V and 1 base at J; junction bases unmatched: 6. CDR3 residues: CSAGTDWNTGELFF. CDR3 nucleotides: TGCAGCGCCGGGACAGACTGGAACACCGGGGAGCTGTTTTTT.

J is TRBJ1-4 and V is TRBV20-1; 9 bases match TRBD1. The V segment lost 6 bases and the J segment 2 bases; nucleotides outside the gene matches: 4. Germline CDR1 DFQATT, CDR2 SNEGSKA (reference sequence). The CDR3 has 14 amino acids. CDR3 DNA: TGCAGTGCGGAACAGGGGGCGACTAATGAAAAACTGTTTTTT. Residues: CSAEQGATNEKLFF.

The rearrangement links TRBV4-2 to TRBJ2-3; D remains ambiguous. V lost 0 bases to trimming and J lost 3 bases, with 10 bases between them. This CDR3 spans 15 amino acids. CDR1 is LGHNA, CDR2 YNFKEQ, per germline. In DNA, the CDR3 is TGTGCCAGCAGCCAAGAGTTGGGTCCAACAGATACGCAGTATTTT. This codes for CASSQELGPTDTQYF.